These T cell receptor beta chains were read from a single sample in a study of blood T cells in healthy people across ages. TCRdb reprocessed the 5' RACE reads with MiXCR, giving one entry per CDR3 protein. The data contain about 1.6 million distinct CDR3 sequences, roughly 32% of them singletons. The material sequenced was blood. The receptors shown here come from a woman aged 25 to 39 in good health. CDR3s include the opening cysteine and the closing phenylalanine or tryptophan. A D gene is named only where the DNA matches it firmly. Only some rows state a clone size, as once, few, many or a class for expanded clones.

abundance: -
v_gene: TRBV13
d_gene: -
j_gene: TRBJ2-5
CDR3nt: TGTGCCAGCAGCTCAAGCCGCGGGACTCGGGCCTGGGAGCAGTACTTC
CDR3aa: CASSSSRGTRAWEQYF

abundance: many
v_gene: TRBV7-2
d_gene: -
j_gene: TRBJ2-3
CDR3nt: TGTGCCAGCAGCCTTAGTCGGGGTTTCACAGATACGCAGTATTTT
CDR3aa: CASSLSRGFTDTQYF

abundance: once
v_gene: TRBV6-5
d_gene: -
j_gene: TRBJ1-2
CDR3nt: TGTGCCAGCAGTTACTCAGAAGGGGTGGGAAACTACACCTTC
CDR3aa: CASSYSEGVGNYTF

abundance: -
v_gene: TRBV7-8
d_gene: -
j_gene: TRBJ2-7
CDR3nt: TGTGCCAGCAGCTTACCGTTCTCTGGCGGCTTCTACGAGCAGTACTTC
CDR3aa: CASSLPFSGGFYEQYF

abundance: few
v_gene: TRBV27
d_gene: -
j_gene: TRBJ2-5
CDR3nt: TGTGCCAGCAGTTTTGGATCAGGGATCCAAGAGACCCAGTACTTC
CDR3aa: CASSFGSGIQETQYF

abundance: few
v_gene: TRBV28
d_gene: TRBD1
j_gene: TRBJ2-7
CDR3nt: TGTGCCAGCAGTTTTGGGACAGGGGGAGGCTACGAGCAGTACTTC
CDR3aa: CASSFGTGGGYEQYF

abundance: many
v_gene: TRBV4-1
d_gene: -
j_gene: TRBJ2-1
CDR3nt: TGCGCCAGCAGCTCACCTGATGAGCAGTTCTTC
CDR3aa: CASSSPDEQFF

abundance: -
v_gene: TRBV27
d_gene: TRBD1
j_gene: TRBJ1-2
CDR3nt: TGTGCCAGCAGCCCAAGGCCCGGGACAGGGGGCCACTATGGCTACACCTTC
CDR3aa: CASSPRPGTGGHYGYTF

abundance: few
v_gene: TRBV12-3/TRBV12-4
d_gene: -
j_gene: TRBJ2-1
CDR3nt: TGTGCCAGCAGTTTCCTTTTGGACAATGAGCAGTTCTTC
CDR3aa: CASSFLLDNEQFF

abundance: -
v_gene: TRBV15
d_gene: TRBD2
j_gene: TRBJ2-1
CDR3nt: TGTGCCACCAGCGGGGGGGTCAACAGTCAGCGGTTCTTC
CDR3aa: CATSGGVNSQRFF

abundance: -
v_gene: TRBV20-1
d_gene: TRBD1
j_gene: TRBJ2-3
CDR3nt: TGCAGTGCTAGCGAAAAGGGGGCTCCAATTTTGGGTACGCAGTATTTT
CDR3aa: CSASEKGAPILGTQYF

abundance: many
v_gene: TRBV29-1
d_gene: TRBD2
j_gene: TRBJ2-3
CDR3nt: TGCAGCGTTCACCTTCCGGGACTAGCGGGAACAAGAGATACGCAGTATTTT
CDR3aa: CSVHLPGLAGTRDTQYF

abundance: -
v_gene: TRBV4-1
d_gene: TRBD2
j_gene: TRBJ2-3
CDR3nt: TGCGCCAGCAGCCTACCTGGGGGGGGAATGCGCACAGATACGCAGTATTTT
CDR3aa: CASSLPGGGMRTDTQYF

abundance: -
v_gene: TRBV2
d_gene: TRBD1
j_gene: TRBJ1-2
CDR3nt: TGTGCCAGCAGCCCTAGACAGGGGGGCCTACCCGGCTACACCTTC
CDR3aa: CASSPRQGGLPGYTF

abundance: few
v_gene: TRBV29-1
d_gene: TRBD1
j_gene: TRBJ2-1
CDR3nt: TGCAGCGTTGCAGGGACAGGGTTGTCGAAAGACTACAATGAGCAGTTCTTC
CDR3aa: CSVAGTGLSKDYNEQFF

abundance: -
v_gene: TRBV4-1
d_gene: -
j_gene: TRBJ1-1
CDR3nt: TGCGCCAGCAGCCAAGATCCAGTACAGGGGAACACTGAAGCTTTCTTT
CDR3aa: CASSQDPVQGNTEAFF

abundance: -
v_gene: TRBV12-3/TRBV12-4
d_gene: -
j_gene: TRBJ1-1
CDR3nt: TGTGCCAGCAGGGATTATTCTGAAGCTTTCTTT
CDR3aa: CASRDYSEAFF

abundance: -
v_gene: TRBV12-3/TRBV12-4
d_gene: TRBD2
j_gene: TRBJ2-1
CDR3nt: TGTGCCAGCAGCACGATATTTGGGCTAGCGGGAAGTAATGAGCAGTTCTTC
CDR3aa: CASSTIFGLAGSNEQFF

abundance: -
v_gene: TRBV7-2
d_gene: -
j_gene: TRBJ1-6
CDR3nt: TGTGCCAGCAGCTTGTCGGGACAATATAATTCACCCCTCCACTTT
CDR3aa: CASSLSGQYNSPLHF

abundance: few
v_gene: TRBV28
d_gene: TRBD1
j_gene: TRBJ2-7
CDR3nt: TGTGCCAGCAGGTTGGACAGGGCCCTCATCTACGAGCAGTACTTC
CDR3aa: CASRLDRALIYEQYF

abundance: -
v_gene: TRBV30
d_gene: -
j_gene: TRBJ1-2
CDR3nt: TGTGCCTGGCTAACAGGGCCTGGCTACACCTTC
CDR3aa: CAWLTGPGYTF

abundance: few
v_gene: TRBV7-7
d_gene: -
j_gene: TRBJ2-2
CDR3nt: TGTGCCAGCAGCTCGGAGAACACCGGGGAGCTGTTTTTT
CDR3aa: CASSSENTGELFF

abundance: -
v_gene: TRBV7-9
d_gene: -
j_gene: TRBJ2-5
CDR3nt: TGTGCCAGCAGCACCCGACAGGGGCGGGGGGAGACCCAGTACTTC
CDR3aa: CASSTRQGRGETQYF

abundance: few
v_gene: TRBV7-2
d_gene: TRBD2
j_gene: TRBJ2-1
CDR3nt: TGTGCCAGCAGCTTAGCGGTAGCGGGATATTACAATGAGCAGTTCTTC
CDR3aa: CASSLAVAGYYNEQFF

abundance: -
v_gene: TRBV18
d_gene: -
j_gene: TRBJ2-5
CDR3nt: TGTGCCAGCTCACCGCGGGGGCTGACACAAGAGACCCAGTACTTC
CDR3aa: CASSPRGLTQETQYF

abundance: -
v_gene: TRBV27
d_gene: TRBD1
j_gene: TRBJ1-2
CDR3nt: TGTGCCAGCAGGGAGACAGGGAGTGGCTACACCTTC
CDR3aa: CASRETGSGYTF

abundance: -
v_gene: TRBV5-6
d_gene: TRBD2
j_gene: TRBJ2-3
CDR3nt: TGTGCCAGCAGCTTTAGCGGGAGAGGCGCAGATACGCAGTATTTT
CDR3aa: CASSFSGRGADTQYF

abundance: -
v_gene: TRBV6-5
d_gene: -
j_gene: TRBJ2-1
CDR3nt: TGTGCCAGCAGTTCAATTAACGGGGTCAACAATGAGCAGTTCTTC
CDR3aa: CASSSINGVNNEQFF

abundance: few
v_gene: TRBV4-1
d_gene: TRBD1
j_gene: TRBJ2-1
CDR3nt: TGCGCCAGCAGCCAAGAAAGACAGGGGGGCTACAATGAGCAGTTCTTC
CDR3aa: CASSQERQGGYNEQFF

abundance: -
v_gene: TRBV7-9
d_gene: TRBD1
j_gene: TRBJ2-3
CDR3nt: TGTGCCAGCAGCTTAAAGATACAGGGGACAGATACGCAGTATTTT
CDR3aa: CASSLKIQGTDTQYF

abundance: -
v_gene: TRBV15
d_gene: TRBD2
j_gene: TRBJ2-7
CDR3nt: TGTGCCACCAGCAGAGTAGGCGGGAGGGGCTACGAGCAGTACTTC
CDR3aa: CATSRVGGRGYEQYF

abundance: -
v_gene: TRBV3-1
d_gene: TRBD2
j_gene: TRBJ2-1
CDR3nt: TGTGCCAGCAGCCAAGCGGGGGGGACCAATGAGCAGTTCTTC
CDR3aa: CASSQAGGTNEQFF

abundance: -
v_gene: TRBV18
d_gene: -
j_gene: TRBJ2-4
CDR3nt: TGTGCCAGCTCCACCGGACAGCCGGGGACCAAAAACATTCAGTACTTC
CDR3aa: CASSTGQPGTKNIQYF

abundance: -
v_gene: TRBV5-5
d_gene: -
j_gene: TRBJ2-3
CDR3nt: TGTGCCAGCAGCTTGGGTAGGGGGGGCTCCGCGACAACAGATACGCAGTATTTT
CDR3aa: CASSLGRGGSATTDTQYF

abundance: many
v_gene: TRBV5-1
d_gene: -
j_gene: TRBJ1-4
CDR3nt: TGCGCCCACTTTGACAACCCCCCAGCAACTAATGAAAAACTGTTTTTT
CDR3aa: CAHFDNPPATNEKLFF

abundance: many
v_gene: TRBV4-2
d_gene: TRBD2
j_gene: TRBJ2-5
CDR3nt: TGTGCCAGCAGCCCTCTAGCGGGGGGGCAAGAGACCCAGTACTTC
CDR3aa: CASSPLAGGQETQYF

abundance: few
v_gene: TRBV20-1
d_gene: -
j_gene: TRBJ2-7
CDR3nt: TGCAGTGCTTTACACTACGAGCAGTACTTC
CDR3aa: CSALHYEQYF

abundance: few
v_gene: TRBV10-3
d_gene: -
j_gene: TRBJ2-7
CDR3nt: TGTGCCATCAGTGACCTGCGGGACCGCGAGCAGTACTTC
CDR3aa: CAISDLRDREQYF

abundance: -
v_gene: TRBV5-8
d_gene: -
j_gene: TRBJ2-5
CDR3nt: TGTGCCAGCAGCTTTGGACCAGGAGGGACCCAGTACTTC
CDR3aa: CASSFGPGGTQYF